This TCR beta chain was sequenced in a study of blood T cell repertoires in COVID-19. Germline CDR1 reads MNHEY; CDR2 reads SVGAGI. The CDR3 is made up of 15 amino acids. Trimming took 2 bases from V and 2 from J, leaving 11 bases between them. Data came from immunoSEQ multiplex PCR; TCRdb stores just in-frame clones and leaves some out. The sample has 350,000 to 450,000 clones, more than 70% seen once. Sequencing was carried out using peripheral blood. The sequence came from a man aged 35-49 years with acute or convalescent COVID-19. The rearrangement links TRBV6-5 to TRBJ2-3; no clear D. The CDR3 sequence: CASSYGVSATDTQYF. CDR3 DNA: TGTGCCAGCAGTTACGGTGTCAGCGCCACAGATACGCAGTATTTT.